This TCR beta chain is drawn from a study of blood T cells in healthy people across ages. Study-level findings and limits: When one million T cells were used, diversity estimates were thought to be underestimates.

This clonotype was counted only a few times. What it binds is unknown. The CDR3 consists of 18 residues. V shed 2 bases and J shed 2 bases, with 18 bases lying between them. CDR1 and CDR2 (germline): ENHRY, SYGVKD. Donation came from healthy Caucasian individuals in Russia who were aged about 6 to 100. Through a sample-barcoded 5' primer and a J-beta primer mix, a second PCR was run for 7 to 11 cycles. One entry per CDR3 protein results from TCRdb running MiXCR on the 5' RACE reads. The sample has about 780,000 distinct CDR3 sequences; about 46% are singletons. This chain connects TRBV10-3 to TRBJ2-2; D might be TRBD1 (5 bases). This receptor was taken from a man at least 80 years old in good health. The material sequenced was blood. The DNA of the CDR3 is TGTGCCATCAGTGAGCCCCCGGCCCCACAGGTTAACACCGGGGAGCTGTTTTTT. It yields the protein CAISEPPAPQVNTGELFF.